The 32 T cell receptor beta chains given below trace back to one sample, sequenced in a study of vaccination effects on CD4 cells after COVID-19. Method: immunoSEQ multiplex PCR; TCRdb's copy keeps in-frame clones and lacks some. This sample has roughly 63,000 clones, with approximately 80% found just once. Their antigens are not known. ViraFEST assay sequencing came after antigen-specific CD4+ T cells were expanded with viral peptide pools. Culturing for approximately 10 days preceded CD4+ T cell isolation. Prior SARS-CoV-2 infection was absent in the vaccine recipients, as shown by negative nucleocapsid antibodies. The source material was CD4+ T cells from PBMCs cultured with SARS-CoV-2 spike peptides, sampled before COVID-19 vaccination. The receptor set was obtained from a human donor who received a COVID-19 vaccine.

The chain links TRBV11-2 to TRBJ2-5; unclear D gene. Per germline, CDR1 SGHAT and CDR2 FQNNGV. The CDR3 spans 13 residues. V dropped 3 bases and J dropped 5 bases, with 10 bases sitting between them. Here the CDR3 DNA reads TGTGCCAGCAGCTTTCTAACATCGGAGACCCAGTACTTC. Protein product: CASSFLTSETQYF.

J is TRBJ1-1 and V is TRBV5-1, with 9 positions matching TRBD1. The trim removed 4 bases at V and 5 bases at J, leaving 9 bases unmatched. This CDR3 contains 15 residues. CDR1 and CDR2 (germline): SGHRS, YFSETQ. The CDR3 DNA sequence: TGCGCCAGCAGCGGGGGGACAGGGATGGTAACTGAAGCTTTCTTT. It yields the protein CASSGGTGMVTEAFF.

The chain employs TRBV5-1 and TRBJ2-2; no reliable D call. V lost 4 bases to trimming and J lost 3 bases, with 13 bases between them. CDR1 and CDR2 (germline): SGHRS, YFSETQ. This CDR3 comprises 15 residues. Here the CDR3 reads CASSTRLGDTGELFF. The CDR3 bases are TGCGCCAGCAGCACCCGTCTAGGTGACACCGGGGAGCTGTTTTTT.

This clone has only one observation. The genes are TRBV7-3 and TRBJ2-3, with TRBD2 as a possible D gene (7 bases). Germline values: CDR1 SGHTA, CDR2 FQGTGA. The germline V and J ends were trimmed by 8 bases and 6 bases, with 21 bases remaining between them. The CDR3 covers 15 residues. The CDR3: CASGLGVGGGDTQYF. CDR3 in DNA: TGTGCCAGCGGGTTAGGGGTAGGGGGAGGGGATACGCAGTATTTT.

The CDR3 region has the DNA TGTGCCAGCAGCCAAGATAAGAATGCCCCAGGAAAACTGTTTTTT. Translated, it gives CASSQDKNAPGKLFF. The chain recombines TRBV3-1 (or the pseudogene TRBV3-2) with TRBJ1-4; D is uncertain. CDR1 LGHDT and CDR2 YNNKEL come from the germline V gene (reference sequence). The CDR3 length is 15 residues. Between the trimmed V and J ends, which lost 0 bases and 10 bases, there was a span of 15 bases.

The rearrangement joins TRBV3-1 (or the pseudogene TRBV3-2) to TRBJ2-3; 9 bases fit TRBD2. CDR3 length: 16 residues. Germline lookup yields CDR1 LGHDT and CDR2 YNNKEL (reference sequence). The V segment lost 6 bases and the J segment 6 bases; nucleotides outside the gene matches: 13. The CDR3 spells CASSDLGGGAGDTQYF. The CDR3 region has the DNA TGTGCCAGCAGTGACCTCGGCGGGGGGGCCGGGGATACGCAGTATTTT.

This clone was detected only a few times. The gene calls are TRBV24-1 and TRBJ2-1, with 8 bases that match TRBD1. This CDR3 has 18 residues. CDR1 KGHDR and CDR2 SFDVKD come from the germline V gene. Losses at the gene ends were 4 bases for V and 5 bases for J; bases not matched to a gene: 15. This CDR3 is CATSDPNRGQGYHNEQFF. The CDR3, as DNA: TGTGCCACCAGTGACCCCAACCGAGGACAGGGATATCACAATGAGCAGTTCTTC.

The gene calls are TRBV3-1 (or the pseudogene TRBV3-2) and TRBJ1-3, with D unresolved. This CDR3 is 19 amino acids long. Germline V gene sequence: CDR1 LGHDT, CDR2 YNNKEL (reference sequence). The ends were cut back, 1 base at V and 3 bases at J, with 22 bases in the middle. CDR3 loop: CASSQGYLAFGASGNTIYF. CDR3 DNA: TGTGCCAGCAGCCAAGGGTATCTGGCTTTCGGAGCTAGTGGAAACACCATATATTTT.

CDR3 bases: TGTGCCAGCAGTTCCCCCCTTCTCACTGAAGCTTTCTTT. Translating gives CASSSPLLTEAFF. J is TRBJ1-1 and V is TRBV28; D is unclear. The V end lost 4 bases, the J end lost 4 bases, and 10 bases lay between the germline ends. CDR3 length: 13 residues. Germline values: CDR1 MDHEN, CDR2 SYDVKM.

In nucleotides, the CDR3 is TGTGCCAGCAGCTTTGGTGGGGGGACGATCGAGACCCAGTACTTC. This encodes CASSFGGGTIETQYF. The gene calls are TRBV5-8 and TRBJ2-5; D is perhaps TRBD2 (6 bases). The germline V gene has CDR1 SGHTS and CDR2 YDEGEE. The length of the CDR3 is 15 residues. Trimming took 2 bases from V and 5 from J, leaving 16 bases between them.

In its sample, this clone was seen once. The genes are TRBV12-3 or TRBV12-4 and TRBJ1-2; no definite D call. The CDR3 sequence is 12 residues long. V was cut by 3 bases and J by 7 bases, with 9 bases left in between. This CDR3 reads CASSFGPAGYTF. CDR3 coding DNA: TGTGCCAGCAGTTTTGGGCCGGCTGGCTACACCTTC.

The rearrangement uses TRBV28 and TRBJ1-2; D might be TRBD1 (6 bases). V shed 3 bases and J shed 4 bases, with 12 bases lying between them. The CDR3 loop spans 14 amino acids. Germline-derived CDR1 and CDR2 are MDHEN and SYDVKM. The CDR3, as DNA: TGTGCCAGCAGTTTGGTCAGGGGCATCTATGGCTACACCTTC. Translation gives CASSLVRGIYGYTF.

The rearrangement links TRBV9 to TRBJ2-1; either TRBD1 or TRBD2 may fit D (6 bases each). Trimming took off 4 bases at V and 2 bases at J, with 16 bases between the two ends. CDR1 and CDR2 (germline): SGDLS, YYNGEE. The CDR3 length is 16 residues. CDR3: CASSPKGGRTYNEQFF. The CDR3 nucleotides read TGTGCCAGCAGCCCTAAGGGGGGACGTACCTACAATGAGCAGTTCTTC.

This clone is a singleton in its sample. The chain links TRBV6-5 to TRBJ2-1, with a tentative D call TRBD1 (5 bases). CDR3 length equals 12 residues. The germline CDR1 and CDR2 sequences are MNHEY and SVGAGI. V was cut by 5 bases and J by 6 bases, with 8 bases left in between. This CDR3 reads CASSLRGNEQFF. The CDR3, as DNA: TGTGCCAGCAGTCTTAGGGGCAATGAGCAGTTCTTC.

V gene TRBV4-1 combines with J gene TRBJ2-4; D gene uncertain. CDR1 and CDR2 from the germline V gene are MGHRA and YSYEKL. This CDR3 region has 15 residues. The V and J ends lost 3 bases and 3 bases respectively, with 12 bases between them. The CDR3 nucleotides are TGCGCCAGCAGCCAGGGATACCAGGTCAAAAACATTCAGTACTTC. This codes for CASSQGYQVKNIQYF.

This clone was counted a single time. The chain links TRBV6-2 or TRBV6-3 to TRBJ2-7; 9 nucleotides line up with TRBD1. CDR1 is MNHEY and CDR2 is SVGEGT in the germline V gene. The ends lost 3 bases at V and 6 bases at J; junction bases unmatched: 6. The CDR3 loop spans 14 amino acids. The CDR3 protein is CASSYLGTGIEQYV. CDR3 nucleotide sequence: TGTGCCAGCAGTTATTTGGGGACAGGGATCGAGCAGTACGTC.

The CDR3 DNA sequence: TGTGCCAGCACCGACGACGGAAAATCCGAAAAACTGTTTTTT. It is translated as CASTDDGKSEKLFF. The chain recombines TRBV3-1 (or the pseudogene TRBV3-2) with TRBJ1-4, with D unclear. V lost 7 bases and J 8 bases, leaving 17 bases between the germline ends. The CDR3 has 14 residues. CDR1 and CDR2 (germline): LGHDT, YNNKEL (reference sequence).

J is TRBJ1-5 and V is TRBV7-2; 9 bases line up with TRBD1. With 3 bases clipped from V and 5 bases from J, the junction kept 5 bases outside the gene matches. This CDR3 is 15 amino acids long. Germline CDR1 reads SGHTA; CDR2 reads FQGNSA. CDR3 DNA: TGTGCCAGCAGCTTCACAGGGGGCGCTTATCAGCCCCAGCATTTT. Translated: CASSFTGGAYQPQHF.

The chain links TRBV19 to TRBJ1-4; no definite D call. The CDR3 consists of 16 residues. V lost 5 bases and J lost 4, with 17 bases in between. Germline V gives CDR1 LNHDA, CDR2 SQIVND (reference sequence). The CDR3 region is CASSLSGQPRNEKLFF. The DNA for the CDR3 is TGTGCCAGTAGTCTCTCGGGCCAGCCTCGTAATGAAAAACTGTTTTTT.

This chain connects TRBV5-6 to TRBJ2-7; D not resolved. Trimming took 2 bases from V and 2 from J, leaving 8 bases between them. CDR3 length: 13 amino acids. Germline lookup yields CDR1 SGHDT and CDR2 YYEEEE. As DNA, the CDR3 is TGTGCCAGCAGCTTTCTGGAAACCTACGAGCAGTACGTC. Translated, it gives CASSFLETYEQYV.

J is TRBJ1-1 and V is TRBV28; unclear D gene. Germline CDR1 is MDHEN and CDR2 is SYDVKM. V gave up 5 bases and J gave up 11 bases, with 21 bases separating them. The CDR3 length is 14 residues. Here the CDR3 DNA reads TGTGCCAGCAGTCCCACTACCGGAGTCCGTCATGCTTTCTTT. This codes for CASSPTTGVRHAFF.

This clone is medium-sized within its sample. This chain connects TRBV27 to TRBJ2-3; D is unresolved. The CDR3 covers 15 residues. The V end lost 3 bases, the J end lost 5 bases, and 15 bases lay between the germline ends. CDR1 is MNHEY and CDR2 is SMNVEV in the germline V gene (reference sequence). The CDR3 sequence: CASSLAATNGDTQYF. The CDR3 region has the DNA TGTGCCAGCAGTTTGGCAGCAACTAACGGAGATACGCAGTATTTT.

The CDR3, as DNA: TGTGCCAGCAGCTCCCGCCTTGTGGGGGGGTTCAATGGCTACACCTTC. Translation gives CASSSRLVGGFNGYTF. The rearrangement joins TRBV9 to TRBJ1-2; the D gene is possibly TRBD1 (5 bases). The CDR3 consists of 16 residues. Germline V gene lookup returns CDR1 SGDLS and CDR2 YYNGEE. Trimming stripped 4 bases from V and 6 bases from J, with 22 bases between. The whole variable domain, remainder taken from reference TRBV9 and TRBJ1-2, is DSGVTQTPKHLITATGQRVTLRCSPRSGDLSVYWYQQSLDQGLQFLIQYYNGEERAKGNILERFSAQQFPDLHSELNLSSLELGDSALYFCASSSRLVGGFNGYTFGSGTRLTVV.

This chain uses TRBV19 with TRBJ1-1, with 9 positions matching TRBD1. This CDR3 has 12 residues. V lost 9 bases, J lost 5 bases, and 4 bases stayed unmatched. The germline gives CDR1 LNHDA, CDR2 SQIVND (reference sequence). This CDR3 is CARGQGGTEAFF. Written as DNA, the CDR3 is TGTGCCAGGGGACAGGGAGGGACTGAAGCTTTCTTT.

The gene calls are TRBV30 and TRBJ1-3; D is uncertain. This CDR3 is 14 amino acids long. The germline V gene encodes CDR1 GTSNPN and CDR2 SVGIG (reference sequence). Trimming took off 1 base at V and 5 bases at J, with 12 bases between the two ends. CDR3 in DNA: TGTGCCTGGAGTGCCGGAGGTCGTAGAAACACCATATATTTT. Protein product: CAWSAGGRRNTIYF.

The chain joins TRBV7-2 to TRBJ1-4; D is ambiguous. CDR1 and CDR2 from the germline V gene are SGHTA and FQGNSA. Trimming removed 4 bases from V and 8 bases from J, with 11 bases in between. The CDR3 contains 13 residues. The CDR3: CASSSGSEEKLFF. CDR3 sequence (DNA): TGTGCCAGCAGCTCCGGCAGCGAGGAAAAACTGTTTTTT. Full variable domain (missing parts from reference TRBV7-2 and TRBJ1-4): GAGVSQSPSNKVTEKGKDVELRCDPISGHTALYWYRQSLGQGLEFLIYFQGNSAPDKSGLPSDRFSAERTGGSVSTLTIQRTQQEDSAVYLCASSSGSEEKLFFGSGTQLSVL.

This chain joins TRBV10-3 and TRBJ1-3, with D possibly TRBD1 on 5 matching bases. This CDR3 is built from 16 residues. Trimming stripped 4 bases from V and 0 bases from J, with 13 bases between. The germline CDR1 and CDR2 sequences are ENHRY and SYGVKD. CDR3 DNA sequence: TGTGCCATCAGTGTCACAGCAGGGCACTCTGGAAACACCATATATTTT. As protein: CAISVTAGHSGNTIYF.

The rearrangement joins TRBV25-1 to TRBJ1-2; 11 positions match TRBD1. With 8 bases clipped from V and 4 bases from J, the junction kept 6 bases outside the gene matches. CDR1 MGHDK and CDR2 SYGVNS come from the germline V gene. This CDR3 region has 14 residues. The DNA of the CDR3 is TGTGCCAGCGGACAGGGGGCGCAGAGCTATGGCTACACCTTC. Protein: CASGQGAQSYGYTF.

The rearrangement uses TRBV5-1 and TRBJ2-5; weak D call: TRBD1 (5 bases). The germline V gene has CDR1 SGHRS and CDR2 YFSETQ. Trimming removed 4 bases at V and 2 bases at J, with 12 bases between. The length of the CDR3 is 14 residues. DNA of the CDR3: TGCGCCAGCAGCCCTGGGGCAGAGCAAGAGACCCAGTACTTC. This translates into CASSPGAEQETQYF.

V and J are TRBV6-5 and TRBJ2-3; TRBD2 aligns across 10 bases. V shed 6 bases and J 4 bases; nucleotides not matched to a gene: 7. Germline CDR1 MNHEY, CDR2 SVGAGI. This CDR3 has 15 amino acids. The CDR3 loop is CASRAGGASADTQYF. CDR3 coding DNA: TGTGCCAGCAGAGCGGGGGGGGCCAGCGCAGATACGCAGTATTTT.

The chain employs TRBV7-8 and TRBJ2-7; 9 bases map to TRBD1. Germline V lookup: CDR1 SGHVS, CDR2 FQNEAQ. The CDR3 contains 14 residues. V dropped 1 base and J dropped 7; count of bases not matched to a gene: 5. CDR3 sequence reads: CASSLDGTGIEQYV. As DNA, the CDR3 is TGTGCCAGCAGCTTAGATGGGACAGGGATTGAGCAGTACGTC.

V gene TRBV4-1 combines with J gene TRBJ2-5; D uncertain. Trimming stripped 1 base from V and 3 bases from J, with 3 bases between. CDR3 length: 12 amino acids. Germline V gene sequence: CDR1 MGHRA, CDR2 YSYEKL. For the CDR3, the DNA is TGCGCCAGCAGCCAAGGGGAAGAGACCCAGTACTTC. Translated: CASSQGEETQYF.